This entry concerns a single T cell receptor (beta chain). What it binds is unknown. This specimen belongs to a study of cytomegalovirus exposure and HLA in healthy donors. Study-wide context: A preliminary data release comprised 91 million or so unique TCRs obtained from HLA-typed donors. The study's findings and limits: It was shown in a later analysis that HLA-associated TCR beta chains were more clonally expanded than other, equally common chains.

A multiplex PCR was run with 60 Vbeta primers and 13 Jbeta primers. Generated by immunoSEQ multiplex PCR, the TCRdb table keeps only in-frame clones and is missing some. The table records fewer than 70,000 clones, about 80% of them present only once. Trimming shortened V by 6 bases and J by 1 base, and 7 bases separated the two germline ends. CDR1 and CDR2 (germline): SNHLY, FYNNEI. The CDR3 sequence is 13 residues long. The source of this sequence is a woman aged 40 to 55 in good health and CMV-seronegative. Material for sequencing was PBMCs. The chain employs TRBV2 and TRBJ1-5; TRBD1 might be the D (6 bases). In DNA form, the CDR3 reads TGTGCCAGCAGGGACAGCAGCAATCAGCCCCAGCATTTT. It translates to CASRDSSNQPQHF.